A single sample is the source of the 16 T cell receptor beta chains below, sequenced in a study of T-cell reconstitution after alpha-beta-depleted transplantation in children. Unique molecular identifiers were built into the TCRbeta library. TCRdb re-derived calls from the PCR reads in MiXCR, one entry per CDR3 protein. The repertoire consists of hundreds of thousands of distinct CDR3 sequences, with 13% occurring once and the leading ten covering 0.79%. This sample comprised PBMCs, obtained before TCRalphabeta/CD19-depleted stem cell transplant. These receptor sequences come from a girl aged 2-15 years with congenital amegakaryocytic thrombocytopenia, due to receive a stem cell transplant.

This clonotype showed up many times. The chain employs TRBV29-1 and TRBJ2-2; perhaps D is TRBD1 or TRBD2 (6 bases each). V was clipped by 3 bases and J by 0 bases, with 20 bases between them. Germline V lookup: CDR1 SQVTM, CDR2 ANQGSEA. This CDR3 is 18 amino acids long. The CDR3 here is CSVEGGKTGYANTGELFF. As DNA, the CDR3 is TGCAGCGTTGAGGGGGGCAAAACAGGGTACGCGAACACCGGGGAGCTGTTTTTT.

This clonotype was detected ten times or more. The gene calls are TRBV20-1 and TRBJ2-5, with 8 bases fitting TRBD2. The CDR3 runs to 14 residues. V lost 6 bases, J lost 2 bases, and 8 bases stayed unmatched. From germline, CDR1 is DFQATT and CDR2 SNEGSKA (reference sequence). Here the CDR3 reads CSADPTSGQETQYF. The CDR3 bases are TGCAGTGCAGACCCCACTAGCGGACAAGAGACCCAGTACTTC.

This clonotype came up many times. This sequence joins TRBV21-1 and TRBJ2-2; TRBD1, the table's D call, was not compared with the DNA. TRBV21-1 is assigned pseudogene status. There are 18 residues in the CDR3. Here the CDR3 reads CASSKRSALGENTGELFF. The DNA of the CDR3 is TGTGCCAGCAGCAAACGATCCGCATTGGGGGAGAACACCGGGGAGCTGTTTTTT.

The J gene is TRBJ2-7, the V gene TRBV7-9; D unclear. CDR3 length equals 14 residues. Trimming cost V 6 bases and J 0 bases, with 12 bases left between them. Per the germline V gene, CDR1 is SEHNR and CDR2 is FQNEAQ (reference sequence). In DNA form, the CDR3 reads TGTGCCAGCAGTCCGAACCTCCGCTCCTACGAGCAGTACTTC. It codes for CASSPNLRSYEQYF. The full variable domain, rest sourced from reference TRBV7-9 and TRBJ2-7, is DTGVSQNPRHKITKRGQNVTFRCDPISEHNRLYWYRQTLGQGPEFLTYFQNEAQLEKSRLLSDRFSAERPKGSFSTLEIQRTEQGDSAMYLCASSPNLRSYEQYFGPGTRLTVT.

Ten or more counts support this clonotype. This chain joins TRBV7-6 and TRBJ1-1, with D hard to call. V lost 3 bases and J 1 base, leaving 9 bases between the germline ends. Germline V gene sequence: CDR1 SGHVS, CDR2 FNYEAQ. This CDR3 spans 14 amino acids. Here the CDR3 reads CASSFTGTNTEAFF. The CDR3, as DNA: TGTGCCAGCAGCTTCACGGGAACGAACACTGAAGCTTTCTTT.

This chain links TRBV19 with TRBJ1-1, with D hard to call. This CDR3 contains 15 residues. Trimming shortened V by 7 bases and J by 1 base, and 16 bases separated the two germline ends. CDR1 is LNHDA and CDR2 is SQIVND in the germline V gene (reference sequence). CDR3 sequence reads: CASMTLHQGNTEAFF. CDR3 nucleotide sequence: TGTGCCAGTATGACACTACATCAAGGGAACACTGAAGCTTTCTTT.

This clonotype was found a few times. Just one base apart from a much larger clone, this may be a read error. The chain is built from TRBV5-1 and TRBJ2-5; 7 bases fit TRBD1. V was clipped by 1 base and J by 2 bases; unmatched bases: 2. CDR3 size: 14 residues. Germline lookup yields CDR1 SGHRS and CDR2 YFSETQ. The CDR3 DNA is TGCGCCAGCAGCTTGAGGGGACAGCAAGAGACCCAGTACTTC. It translates to CASSLRGQQETQYF.

Ten or more counts support this clonotype. The V and J genes are TRBV29-1 and TRBJ1-4, with a tentative D call TRBD1 (6 bases). The CDR3 loop spans 13 amino acids. Trimming cost V 5 bases and J 7 bases, with 14 bases left between them. Looked up from germline, CDR1 is SQVTM and CDR2 is ANQGSEA. The CDR3 bases are TGCAGCGTTCTAAGACAGGAAGGTGAAAAACTGTTTTTT. This codes for CSVLRQEGEKLFF.

This clonotype has a count of ten or more. The rearrangement links TRBV29-1 to TRBJ2-1, with TRBD2 identical over 7 bases. This CDR3 region has 14 residues. Germline loops: CDR1 SQVTM, CDR2 ANQGSEA. V dropped 7 bases and J dropped 6; count of bases not matched to a gene: 12. In nucleotides, the CDR3 is TGCAGCGGGGTAGGGCGGGAGTTTGGCAATGAGCAGTTCTTC. Amino acid sequence: CSGVGREFGNEQFF.

The rearrangement links TRBV5-1 to TRBJ2-5; TRBD2 matches 9 bases. Trimming took 4 bases from V and 0 from J; bases not matched to a gene: 7. This CDR3 region has 16 residues. From germline, CDR1 is SGHRS and CDR2 YFSETQ. CDR3 nucleotide sequence: TGCGCCAGCAGCCCCCCACTAGCGGGTTACCAAGAGACCCAGTACTTC. Its protein is CASSPPLAGYQETQYF. Full variable domain (outside the CDR3, taken from reference TRBV5-1 and TRBJ2-5): KAGVTQTPRYLIKTRGQQVTLSCSPISGHRSVSWYQQTPGQGLQFLFEYFSETQRNKGNFPGRFSGRQFSNSRSEMNVSTLELGDSALYLCASSPPLAGYQETQYFGPGTRLLVL.

This clonotype was detected only a few times. This chain uses TRBV20-1 with TRBJ1-6; tentatively, D is TRBD1 (5 bases). CDR3 length equals 17 residues. Germline CDR1 reads DFQATT; CDR2 reads SNEGSKA (reference sequence). Trimming removed 5 bases from V and 8 bases from J, with 25 bases in between. In nucleotides, the CDR3 is TGCAGTGCTCCTATACTAATGGGACGGCCAACGGATTCACCCCTCCACTTT. As protein: CSAPILMGRPTDSPLHF.

This rearrangement joins TRBV20-1 to TRBJ2-4, with TRBD2 matching over 12 bases. The V segment lost 3 bases and the J segment 6 bases; nucleotides outside the gene matches: 12. CDR1 and CDR2 from the germline V gene are DFQATT and SNEGSKA (reference sequence). This CDR3 comprises 17 residues. The CDR3 bases are TGCAGTGCTAGCCCTAGCGGGAGGGCCTTGTCCCCAAACATTCAGTACTTC. Protein: CSASPSGRALSPNIQYF.

This clonotype was recorded at least ten times. The CDR3 here is CSVGGSGLNTEAFF. CDR3 DNA: TGCAGCGTTGGAGGGTCGGGTTTGAACACTGAAGCTTTCTTT. V and J are TRBV29-1 and TRBJ1-1; D unresolved. The germline CDR1 and CDR2 sequences are SQVTM and ANQGSEA. The CDR3 has 14 amino acids. The V gene lost 4 bases and the J gene lost 0 bases, with 12 bases spanning the gap. Together with reference TRBV29-1 and TRBJ1-1, the CDR3 gives the full variable domain: SAVISQKPSRDICQRGTSLTIQCQVDSQVTMMFWYRQQPGQSLTLIATANQGSEATYESGFVIDKFPISRPNLTFSTLTVSNMSPEDSSIYLCSVGGSGLNTEAFFGQGTRLTVV.

This clonotype has a count of ten or more. The chain couples TRBV29-1 to TRBJ2-7; D gene uncertain. The CDR3 is 11 amino acids. The V and J ends lost 4 bases and 3 bases respectively, with 7 bases between them. CDR1 is SQVTM, CDR2 ANQGSEA, per germline. CDR3 DNA sequence: TGCAGCGTTGTCTCCGGCTACGAGCAGTACTTC. This translates into CSVVSGYEQYF.

This clonotype has a count of ten or more. The gene calls are TRBV18 and TRBJ2-3, with 7 bases matching TRBD1. Germline V gene sequence: CDR1 KGHSH, CDR2 LQKENI. V dropped 3 bases and J dropped 1; count of bases not matched to a gene: 4. The CDR3 is 15 amino acids. CDR3: CASSPGQFGTDTQYF. CDR3 nucleotide sequence: TGTGCCAGCTCACCGGGACAGTTCGGCACAGATACGCAGTATTTT.

This clonotype occurred many times. The rearrangement joins TRBV5-5 to TRBJ2-3, with D hard to call. V lost 3 bases and J 1 base, leaving 12 bases between the germline ends. The CDR3 consists of 15 residues. Germline V lookup: CDR1 SGHKS, CDR2 YYEKEE (reference sequence). CDR3 loop: CASSSRRTGTDTQYF. The CDR3 bases are TGTGCCAGCAGCTCGCGGCGGACCGGCACAGATACGCAGTATTTT.